These 20 T cell receptor beta chains were sequenced from one sample in a study of blood T cell repertoires in COVID-19. The method was immunoSEQ multiplex PCR; TCRdb's version includes in-frame clones alone and lacks a portion of them. The data show hundreds of thousands of clones, with approximately 83% seen just once and around 2.1% held by the top ten. Sequencing was performed on peripheral blood. The receptor set was obtained from a woman younger than 45 who had recovered from COVID-19.

CDR3 amino acids: CASSQEGAYQETQYF. CDR3 sequence (DNA): TGCGCCAGCAGCCAAGAGGGCGCGTACCAAGAGACCCAGTACTTC. V gene TRBV4-1 combines with J gene TRBJ2-5; D gene uncertain. This CDR3 has 15 residues. V gave up 0 bases and J gave up 0 bases, with 8 bases separating them. Germline V CDR1 and CDR2: MGHRA, YSYEKL.

The V gene is TRBV9, the J gene TRBJ1-6; no clear D. V was trimmed by 4 bases and J by 7 bases, leaving 21 bases between them. This CDR3 comprises 17 residues. Germline V gene lookup returns CDR1 SGDLS and CDR2 YYNGEE. The CDR3 loop is CASSTSWQAGKNSPLHF. In nucleotides, the CDR3 is TGTGCCAGCAGCACCTCTTGGCAGGCGGGGAAAAATTCACCCCTCCACTTT.

The chain employs TRBV27 and TRBJ2-7, with 11 nucleotides matching TRBD2. Germline V gene lookup returns CDR1 MNHEY and CDR2 SMNVEV (reference sequence). V trimming: 9 bases; J trimming: 0 bases; junction bases outside the gene matches: 4. The CDR3 sequence is 14 residues long. The CDR3 region is CASRLAGTSYEQYF. The CDR3 DNA reads as TGTGCCAGTCGACTAGCGGGAACCTCCTACGAGCAGTACTTC.

This sequence joins TRBV5-6 and TRBJ2-3; D might be TRBD2 (6 bases). The CDR3 totals 15 residues. The germline gives CDR1 SGHDT, CDR2 YYEEEE. Trimming stripped 4 bases from V and 0 bases from J, with 12 bases between. The CDR3 DNA is TGTGCCAGCAGCAGTAGCGGCCTTAGCACAGATACGCAGTATTTT. Protein: CASSSSGLSTDTQYF.

J is TRBJ2-5 and V is TRBV15; TRBD2 matches at 10 bases. The CDR3 loop spans 16 amino acids. The germline CDR1 and CDR2 sequences are LNHNV and YYDKDF (reference sequence). Unmatched junction bases numbered 6, after V lost 0 bases and J lost 5 bases. CDR3 nucleotide sequence: TGTGCCACCAGCAGAGATTTTGGACTAGCGGTGGAGACCCAGTACTTC. It codes for CATSRDFGLAVETQYF.

The rearrangement joins TRBV5-4 to TRBJ2-3; D possibly corresponds to TRBD2 (6 bases). The CDR3 is 14 residues long. Trimming removed 0 bases at V and 1 base at J, with 6 bases between. Germline CDR1 reads SGHNT; CDR2 reads YYREEE (reference sequence). The CDR3 sequence: CASSLGEGTDTQYF. CDR3 nucleotide sequence: TGTGCCAGCAGCTTGGGGGAGGGCACAGATACGCAGTATTTT.

The rearrangement uses TRBV12-5 and TRBJ1-1, with D uncertain. V lost 6 bases to trimming and J lost 1 base, with 12 bases between them. The CDR3 is 14 amino acids. Germline CDR1 and CDR2: LGHNT and FRNRAP. The CDR3 region is CASGIQRRNTEAFF. CDR3 nucleotide sequence: TGTGCTAGTGGCATCCAACGGAGGAACACTGAAGCTTTCTTT.

The rearrangement joins TRBV3-1 (or the pseudogene TRBV3-2) to TRBJ2-7; 10 positions agree with TRBD1. The CDR3 consists of 13 residues. Unmatched junction bases numbered 3, after V lost 8 bases and J lost 2 bases. Germline-derived CDR1 and CDR2 are LGHDT and YNNKEL (reference sequence). The CDR3 reads CASGQGDPYEQYF. The CDR3 nucleotides read TGTGCCAGCGGACAGGGGGATCCCTACGAGCAGTACTTC.

The J gene is TRBJ2-2, the V gene TRBV2; 11 bases line up with TRBD2. Per the germline V gene, CDR1 is SNHLY and CDR2 is FYNNEI. This CDR3 contains 15 residues. V gave up 7 bases and J gave up 7 bases; unmatched junction bases: 8. The CDR3 spells CASILTSGGGGELFF. The DNA of the CDR3 is TGTGCCAGCATTCTCACTAGCGGGGGTGGCGGGGAGCTGTTTTTT.

This clone was counted ten times or more. The CDR3 nucleotides are TGTGCCAGCAGTTTAGGGGGAGGAGGAAATCAGCCCCAGCATTTT. The encoded protein is CASSLGGGGNQPQHF. The genes are TRBV27 and TRBJ1-5; TRBD1 might be the D (5 bases). Germline-derived CDR1 and CDR2 are MNHEY and SMNVEV (reference sequence). The CDR3 extends over 15 amino acids. V was shortened by 2 bases and J by 4 bases, with 12 bases between the two germline ends.

This chain connects TRBV28 to TRBJ1-5, with 8 bases that match TRBD1. The CDR3 spans 18 residues. The germline V gene has CDR1 MDHEN and CDR2 SYDVKM. Trimming at V came to 6 bases and at J to 2 bases, leaving 15 bases not matched to a gene. The CDR3 DNA reads TGTGCCAGCAGCAGGGGGCTGACCGTCGGGGTCGGCAATCAGCCCCAGCATTTT. Translating gives CASSRGLTVGVGNQPQHF.

The CDR3 spells CASSTGSGREQYF. DNA of the CDR3: TGTGCCAGCAGCACCGGTTCGGGTCGTGAGCAGTACTTC. The rearrangement links TRBV5-5 to TRBJ2-7, with no clear D. The germline V gene has CDR1 SGHKS and CDR2 YYEKEE (reference sequence). The CDR3 has 13 amino acids. The ends were cut back, 4 bases at V and 7 bases at J, with 15 bases in the middle.

The CDR3 is CASSDPGRAGGASGGYTF. In DNA, the CDR3 is TGTGCCAGCAGTGATCCAGGTCGGGCAGGGGGCGCATCTGGTGGCTACACCTTC. V gene TRBV2 combines with J gene TRBJ1-2, with TRBD1 matching 8 bases. Germline V gene sequence: CDR1 SNHLY, CDR2 FYNNEI. After removal of 3 bases from V and 7 bases from J, the junction contained 19 bases not matched to a gene. CDR3 size: 18 residues.

The V and J genes are TRBV7-9 and TRBJ1-1; tentative D call: TRBD1 (6 bases). CDR1 and CDR2 (germline): SEHNR, FQNEAQ (reference sequence). V lost 1 base, J lost 5 bases, and 14 bases lay in between. CDR3 length equals 15 residues. The CDR3 DNA is TGTGCCAGCAGCTTAGAGACAGGATTCATGACTGAAGCTTTCTTT. Its protein is CASSLETGFMTEAFF. Drawing the rest from reference TRBV7-9 and TRBJ1-1, the complete variable domain is DTGVSQNPRHKITKRGQNVTFRCDPISEHNRLYWYRQTLGQGPEFLTYFQNEAQLEKSRLLSDRFSAERPKGSFSTLEIQRTEQGDSAMYLCASSLETGFMTEAFFGQGTRLTVV.

The chain uses TRBV7-2 and TRBJ1-5, with 8 bases fitting TRBD1. The CDR3 runs 14 residues. The V gene's germline CDR1 is SGHTA and CDR2 FQGNSA. V lost 5 bases to trimming and J lost 6 bases; unmatched junction nucleotides: 6. This chain's CDR3 is CASSGQGFAQPQHF. For the CDR3, the DNA is TGTGCCAGCAGCGGACAGGGCTTCGCTCAGCCCCAGCATTTT.

The J gene is TRBJ2-7, the V gene TRBV28; D is perhaps TRBD2 (6 bases). CDR1 MDHEN and CDR2 SYDVKM come from the germline V gene. The V end was cut by 2 bases, the J end by 3 bases, with 11 bases between. The CDR3 spans 14 residues. CDR3 nucleotide sequence: TGTGCCAGCAGTTTAGCGGGACGCAACTACGAGCAGTACTTC. This codes for CASSLAGRNYEQYF.

This chain uses TRBV4-1 with TRBJ1-1; a possible D gene is TRBD1 (5 bases). The CDR3 spans 14 residues. Germline CDR1 is MGHRA and CDR2 is YSYEKL. The V and J ends lost 6 bases and 6 bases respectively, with 17 bases between them. The CDR3 loop reads CASRLTPRVSEAFF. As DNA, the CDR3 is TGCGCCAGCAGACTCACGCCCAGGGTCTCTGAAGCTTTCTTT.

The chain carries TRBV6-6 and TRBJ1-5; D is unresolved. From germline, CDR1 is MNHNY and CDR2 SVGAGI (reference sequence). The CDR3 runs 12 residues. Trimming shortened V by 7 bases and J by 5 bases, and 9 bases separated the two germline ends. CDR3: CASTGSHQPQHF. The CDR3 DNA follows: TGTGCCAGCACGGGGAGCCATCAGCCCCAGCATTTT.

CDR3 sequence reads: CASSKEGGSSYNEQFF. The CDR3 nucleotides read TGTGCCAGCAGCAAAGAGGGGGGGAGCTCCTACAATGAGCAGTTCTTC. The chain has TRBV21-1 and TRBJ2-1; the table's D call TRBD2 went unverified against the DNA. TRBV21-1 is reported as a pseudogene. The CDR3 contains 16 residues.

A word on this clone: Being one base from a much bigger clone, this may be a read error. The sample holds other DNA sequences that translate to the same CDR3. The chain uses TRBV6-5 and TRBJ2-7, with a tentative D call TRBD1 (6 bases). The CDR3 is 11 amino acids. Germline V CDR1 and CDR2: MNHEY, SVGAGI. Trimming took 4 bases from V and 6 from J, leaving 7 bases between them. CDR3 sequence (DNA): TGTGCCAGCAGTTTAGGGGGCGAGCAGTACTTC. It specifies CASSLGGEQYF.